A selection of T cell receptor beta chains follows, all from one sample in a study of CD8+ T cells in alopecia areata. Generated by immunoSEQ multiplex PCR, the TCRdb table keeps only in-frame clones and is missing some. The repertoire consists of about 140,000 clones, with about half occurring once and the leading ten covering around 1%. Sequences were derived from CD4+ T cells sorted from blood, sampled at week 0. The receptors were gathered from a human donor with alopecia areata. Both conserved end residues are trimmed from each CDR3.

TRBJ1-2 10 TRBV6-5 ASSSSNYGYT
TRBJ2-7 13 TRBV4-2 ASSQMDREGYEQY
TRBJ2-6 13 TRBV6-5 ASRTGFSGANVLT
TRBJ2-1 14 TRBV6-5 ASSSQRTSGRNEQF
TRBJ1-1 11 TRBV7-2 ASSLTENTEAF
TRBJ2-4 13 TRBV30 AWSGKDRGLYIQY
TRBJ2-3 13 TRBV5-4 ASSWTSGRVDTQY
TRBJ2-6 13 TRBV7-9 ASAGGVAGANVLT
TRBJ2-7 13 TRBV5-1 ASSGRQGGPYEQY
TRBJ1-3 11 TRBV15 ATSLRTGNTIY
TRBJ1-1 8 TRBV30 AWKNTEAF
TRBJ2-5 11 TRBV7-9 ASSFRERETQY
TRBJ2-1 14 TRBV6-1 ASSAPTGSSYNEQF
TRBJ2-1 14 TRBV7-2 ASSILAAGGYNEQF
TRBJ2-7 13 TRBV6-6 ASSLPQYPYYEQY
TRBJ1-1 10 TRBV30 AWLTWATEAF
TRBJ2-7 14 TRBV6-6 ASSYSVAESSYEQY
TRBJ1-2 11 TRBV14 ASSQVRGAGYT
TRBJ2-1 14 TRBV29-1 SVEGERLGSYNEQF
TRBJ2-3 9 TRBV20-1 TSGLADTQY
TRBJ2-7 14 TRBV9 ASSVDPSTGTYEQY
TRBJ2-5 9 TRBV2 ASSDWETQY
TRBJ1-2 13 TRBV28 ASSPHTDRAYGYT
TRBJ2-7 10 TRBV5-6 ASSFGIYEQY
TRBJ1-4 12 TRBV18 ASSPLGANEKLF
TRBJ2-4 12 TRBV28 AGAGTGAKNIQY